The entry that follows covers one TCR beta chain sequence. Its matching antigen is unknown. A second 7 to 11 cycle PCR used barcoded and J-beta primers. Each CDR3 protein gets one entry after TCRdb re-called the 5' RACE reads with MiXCR. Among hundreds of thousands of distinct CDR3 sequences listed, around 38% were seen once. CDR3 length equals 20 residues. With 1 base clipped from V and 13 bases from J, the junction kept 30 bases outside the gene matches. Germline assignment: CDR1 DFQATT and CDR2 SNEGSKA (reference sequence). At least 6.5 million PBMCs were isolated per sample. The source of the sample is a study of blood T cells in healthy people across ages. Study-level points and caveats: More naive CD4+ cells and higher diversity marked long-lived donors relative to aged donors.

Source material: blood. This chain links TRBV20-1 with TRBJ2-1; 8 bases agree with TRBD2. This TCR was recovered from a man older than 75 in good health. CDR3 nucleotide sequence: TGCAGTGCTAGAGCTCCGCTGGGGGTTAAAGCGGGAGATTACCAAGAGACCCAGTTCTTC. Translating it yields CSARAPLGVKAGDYQETQFF.